One and the same sample provided the 21 T cell receptor beta chains below, sequenced in a study of shared clonotypes between healthy human individuals (dated by TCRdb to about 2020). Library method: the immunoSEQ multiplex PCR assay. Entries here come from immuneACCESS through TCRdb and include only in-frame sequences with V and J called. Some clones fail to appear in such tables; in the studies checked, an unresolved V gene covers under half of the shortfall, and the cause of the remainder is unknown. The sample includes more than 80,000 clones, with approximately 61% observed a single time. The ten largest make up less than 50% of the sample. The specimen sequenced was memory CD8+ T cells sorted from blood. This specimen's cell subset or site label, per the study, means: CD45RO+ cells pooled with CCR7-negative TemRA cells. All receptors come from a man aged 25-45 years in good health.

The chain is built from TRBV5-1 and TRBJ2-7, with D possibly matching TRBD2 (5 bases). The V end lost 5 bases, the J end lost 4 bases, and 10 bases lay between the germline ends. From germline, CDR1 is SGHRS and CDR2 YFSETQ. The CDR3 contains 12 residues. The CDR3 region is CASSLSGYEQYF. DNA of the CDR3: TGCGCCAGCAGTCTCTCGGGATACGAGCAGTACTTC.

The chain employs TRBV4-3 and TRBJ2-5; perhaps TRBD2 as D (6 bases). The CDR3 extends over 12 amino acids. Germline-derived CDR1 and CDR2 are LGHNA and YSLEER. Trimming pared 8 bases from V and 2 bases from J, leaving 9 bases between. This chain's CDR3 is CASRGMQETQYF. DNA for the CDR3: TGCGCCAGCCGGGGGATGCAAGAGACCCAGTACTTC.

This clone was found once. This rearrangement joins TRBV7-2 to TRBJ2-7; no definite D call. Germline loops: CDR1 SGHTA, CDR2 FQGNSA. Deletions cut 5 bases from V and 6 bases from J, with 17 bases between. The CDR3 extends over 14 amino acids. CDR3 region: CASSPWVAAIEQYF. CDR3 nucleotide sequence: TGTGCCAGCAGCCCATGGGTCGCAGCGATCGAGCAGTACTTC.

The chain couples TRBV11-3 to TRBJ2-5, with D maybe TRBD2 (5 bases). CDR3 size: 13 residues. Trimming shortened V by 5 bases and J by 1 base, and 8 bases separated the two germline ends. Looked up from germline, CDR1 is SGHNT and CDR2 is YENEEA. The DNA of the CDR3 is TGTGCCAGCAGCCGGGGTACCCAAGAGACCCAGTACTTC. It translates to CASSRGTQETQYF.

The chain is built from TRBV28 and TRBJ2-7, with D possibly being TRBD2 (6 bases). The V gene lost 0 bases and the J gene lost 4 bases, with 13 bases spanning the gap. The CDR3 runs 15 residues. Germline V gives CDR1 MDHEN, CDR2 SYDVKM. CDR3 amino acids: CASSLWTGREYEQYF. In DNA, the CDR3 is TGTGCCAGCAGTTTATGGACCGGGAGAGAGTACGAGCAGTACTTC.

This clone came up many times. The chain recombines TRBV7-9 with TRBJ2-7; possible D gene TRBD1, 6 bases. Germline CDR1 and CDR2: SEHNR and FQNEAQ (reference sequence). Trimming stripped 5 bases from V and 2 bases from J, with 16 bases between. The CDR3 length is 15 residues. The CDR3 is CASSPPGQKPYEQYF. The CDR3 bases are TGTGCCAGCAGCCCACCCGGACAGAAACCCTACGAGCAGTACTTC. Together with reference TRBV7-9 and TRBJ2-7, the CDR3 gives the full variable domain: DTGVSQNPRHKITKRGQNVTFRCDPISEHNRLYWYRQTLGQGPEFLTYFQNEAQLEKSRLLSDRFSAERPKGSFSTLEIQRTEQGDSAMYLCASSPPGQKPYEQYFGPGTRLTVT.

The V and J genes are TRBV27 and TRBJ2-1; 7 bases match TRBD1. The CDR3 length is 15 residues. V shed 3 bases and J 4 bases; nucleotides not matched to a gene: 6. Germline-derived CDR1 and CDR2 are MNHEY and SMNVEV (reference sequence). CDR3 loop: CASSFLTGLYNEQFF. The CDR3 nucleotides read TGTGCCAGCAGTTTTCTGACAGGGCTTTACAATGAGCAGTTCTTC.

V gene TRBV13 combines with J gene TRBJ2-7; D might be TRBD2 (6 bases). The CDR3 sequence is 16 residues long. The V gene lost 1 base and the J gene lost 7 bases, with 20 bases spanning the gap. Germline lookup yields CDR1 PRHDT and CDR2 FYEKMQ (reference sequence). CDR3 in amino acids: CASSLAAGSVVGEQYF. CDR3 bases: TGTGCCAGCAGCTTAGCTGCGGGGAGCGTTGTGGGGGAGCAGTACTTC.

The chain combines TRBV6-1 with TRBJ1-5, with D unclear. Germline-derived CDR1 and CDR2 are MNHNS and SASEGT. Trimming shortened V by 6 bases and J by 4 bases, and 16 bases separated the two germline ends. The CDR3 covers 15 residues. The chain's CDR3 is CASSPMMRGNQPQHF. The CDR3 DNA reads TGTGCCAGCAGCCCCATGATGAGAGGAAATCAGCCCCAGCATTTT.

V usage is TRBV7-9 and J usage is TRBJ1-1; TRBD1 matches at 10 bases. J was trimmed by 2 bases and V by 5 bases; bases with no gene match: 11. The CDR3 runs 17 residues. Germline CDR1 and CDR2: SEHNR and FQNEAQ (reference sequence). The chain's CDR3 is CASSTASGTGVNTEAFF. The CDR3 coding sequence is TGTGCCAGCAGCACGGCTTCCGGGACAGGGGTTAACACTGAAGCTTTCTTT. The full variable domain, its missing parts supplied by reference TRBV7-9 and TRBJ1-1, is DTGVSQNPRHKITKRGQNVTFRCDPISEHNRLYWYRQTLGQGPEFLTYFQNEAQLEKSRLLSDRFSAERPKGSFSTLEIQRTEQGDSAMYLCASSTASGTGVNTEAFFGQGTRLTVV.

The chain joins TRBV7-9 to TRBJ2-7; D may be TRBD2 (6 bases). V lost 5 bases to trimming and J lost 2 bases, with 19 bases between them. Per germline, CDR1 SEHNR and CDR2 FQNEAQ (reference sequence). The CDR3 length is 16 residues. The CDR3 protein is CASSLPAGTPAYEQYF. The CDR3 DNA sequence: TGTGCCAGCAGCCTCCCCGCCGGGACTCCGGCCTACGAGCAGTACTTC.

This chain uses TRBV29-1 with TRBJ2-1; D might be TRBD2 (5 bases). V lost 7 bases to trimming and J lost 8 bases, with 21 bases between them. Germline V gene lookup returns CDR1 SQVTM and CDR2 ANQGSEA. CDR3 length: 14 residues. As DNA, the CDR3 is TGCAGCGGTGCCGCAGGAGGCGGAATGGATGAGCAGTTCTTC. Translated: CSGAAGGGMDEQFF.

This clone was detected only a few times. J is TRBJ1-2 and V is TRBV7-9, with D unresolved. Trimming left V 5 bases short and J 0 bases short, with 7 bases between. CDR1 is SEHNR and CDR2 is FQNEAQ in the germline V gene (reference sequence). The CDR3 runs to 13 residues. CDR3 residues: CASSTTSNYGYTF. DNA for the CDR3: TGTGCCAGCAGCACGACCTCTAACTATGGCTACACCTTC. The full variable domain, with the rest looked up from reference TRBV7-9 and TRBJ1-2, is DTGVSQNPRHKITKRGQNVTFRCDPISEHNRLYWYRQTLGQGPEFLTYFQNEAQLEKSRLLSDRFSAERPKGSFSTLEIQRTEQGDSAMYLCASSTTSNYGYTFGSGTRLTVV.

This chain joins TRBV6-5 and TRBJ2-7; D might be TRBD2 (5 bases). Germline assignment: CDR1 MNHEY and CDR2 SVGAGI. Deletions cut 7 bases from V and 0 bases from J, with 16 bases between. This CDR3 comprises 15 residues. The chain's CDR3 is CASTPTPGSSYEQYF. CDR3 DNA: TGTGCCAGCACCCCCACCCCTGGGAGCTCCTACGAGCAGTACTTC.

This chain uses TRBV6-1 with TRBJ2-1; D possibly corresponds to TRBD2 (6 bases). Germline V gene lookup returns CDR1 MNHNS and CDR2 SASEGT. CDR3 size: 13 residues. V was pared by 3 bases and J by 6 bases, with 9 bases between. The CDR3, as DNA: TGTGCCAGCAGTGAGTGGAGGGGCAATGAGCAGTTCTTC. Its protein product is CASSEWRGNEQFF.

This sequence joins TRBV6-1 and TRBJ2-1; tentative D call: TRBD1 (5 bases). Germline CDR1 reads MNHNS; CDR2 reads SASEGT. The CDR3 loop spans 11 amino acids. Trimming removed 7 bases at V and 8 bases at J, with 9 bases between. CDR3 sequence (DNA): TGTGCCAGCACAGGGCAGGATGAGCAGTTCTTC. Translating gives CASTGQDEQFF.

The gene calls are TRBV7-9 and TRBJ2-1, with D maybe TRBD2 (6 bases). From germline, CDR1 is SEHNR and CDR2 FQNEAQ (reference sequence). The CDR3 length is 13 residues. V was shortened by 2 bases and J by 9 bases, with 11 bases between the two germline ends. The CDR3 DNA sequence: TGTGCCAGCAGCTTACTCACAGCGGGTGAGCAGTTCTTC. This gives the protein CASSLLTAGEQFF.

This chain connects TRBV11-2 to TRBJ1-5; D may be TRBD1 (6 bases). CDR3 length: 15 residues. Trimming removed 5 bases at V and 0 bases at J, with 11 bases between. Germline loops: CDR1 SGHAT, CDR2 FQNNGV. CDR3 protein: CASSHTDSSNQPQHF. The CDR3 bases are TGTGCCAGCAGCCATACGGACAGTAGCAATCAGCCCCAGCATTTT. Looking up the rest from reference TRBV11-2 and TRBJ1-5 gives the full variable domain: EAGVAQSPRYKIIEKRQSVAFWCNPISGHATLYWYQQILGQGPKLLIQFQNNGVVDDSQLPKDRFSAERLKGVDSTLKIQPAKLEDSAVYLCASSHTDSSNQPQHFGDGTRLSIL.

This clone appeared a single time. V usage is TRBV6-5 and J usage is TRBJ2-1; D is uncertain. Germline CDR1 MNHEY, CDR2 SVGAGI. This CDR3 is 13 amino acids long. V was pared by 6 bases and J by 6 bases, with 12 bases between. Here the CDR3 DNA reads TGTGCCAGCAGGGAGACTCTCACCAATGAGCAGTTCTTC. This codes for CASRETLTNEQFF.

In this sample, this clone turned up once. This chain joins TRBV6-5 and TRBJ2-7, with D uncertain. V lost 2 bases and J 2 bases, leaving 7 bases between the germline ends. This CDR3 region has 13 residues. Germline CDR1 and CDR2: MNHEY and SVGAGI. CDR3 nucleotide sequence: TGTGCCAGCAGTTACGCAACCACCTACGAGCAGTACTTC. It translates to CASSYATTYEQYF.

The sample holds a few counts of this clone. V usage is TRBV19 and J usage is TRBJ2-3; 10 nucleotides match TRBD2. CDR3 length: 15 amino acids. Per germline, CDR1 LNHDA and CDR2 SQIVND (reference sequence). V lost 9 bases and J lost 2; bases outside the gene matches: 8. This CDR3 is CASRVGTSATDTQYF. DNA of the CDR3: TGTGCCAGCAGGGTGGGGACTAGCGCCACAGATACGCAGTATTTT. Supplemented by reference TRBV19 and TRBJ2-3, the full variable domain reads DGGITQSPKYLFRKEGQNVTLSCEQNLNHDAMYWYRQDPGQGLRLIYYSQIVNDFQKGDIAEGYSVSREKKESFPLTVTSAQKNPTAFYLCASRVGTSATDTQYFGPGTRLTVL.